A single TCR beta chain is shown here with its context. Specified time point: peripheral blood 6 weeks after treatment start. This specimen belongs to a study of PD-L1 blockade in urothelial cancer. The germline V gene has CDR1 SGDLS and CDR2 YYNGEE. The V end was cut by 2 bases, the J end by 5 bases, with 10 bases between. CDR3 length: 13 amino acids. TCRdb's copy holds only in-frame clones and misses some; the assay was immunoSEQ multiplex PCR. The data show about 110,000 clones, approximately 90% seen once. Sequenced here: PBMCs, sampled around atezolizumab (anti-PD-L1) treatment. The V call is TRBV9, the J call TRBJ2-5; maybe TRBD2 (6 bases). The TCR originated in a man aged 60 to 75 with urothelial cancer. The CDR3 region has the DNA TGTGCCAGCAGCGTCCTCAGCGGGGAGACCCAGTACTTC. Encoded protein: CASSVLSGETQYF.